A selection of T cell receptor beta chains follows, all from one sample in a study of T cell responses to AZD1222 COVID-19 vaccine. Only in-frame clones appear in the TCRdb table, and some are missing; sequencing was by immunoSEQ multiplex PCR. The sample lists 150,000 or so clones, around 91% occurring once. The source material was peripheral blood, sampled 28 days after the second AZD1222 dose. These receptors came from an adult who received the AZD1222 COVID-19 vaccine. Both conserved end residues are part of each CDR3. The order of the fields is J gene, D gene, clone size, V gene, CDR3 DNA, CDR3 protein. The D gene is left open where the match is weak. Some rows mark clone size as missing; the rest say once, few, many or name a class of expanded clone.

TRBJ2-5 | NA | NA | TRBV4-2 | TGTGCCAGCAGCCAAGATCGAGAAGCGGGCTGGAAAGAGACCCAGTACTTC | CASSQDREAGWKETQYF
TRBJ2-1 | TRBD1 | NA | TRBV18 | TGTGCCAGCTCACCACGGAGTGGGACAGGGTCTGGTGAGCAGTTCTTC | CASSPRSGTGSGEQFF
TRBJ1-2 | NA | NA | TRBV30 | TGTGCCTGCTCCAACTATGGCTACACCTTC | CACSNYGYTF
TRBJ2-1 | NA | once | TRBV4-2 | TGTGCCAGCAGCCGGCAAGGTGGAGGGGGCGCAGCCGAAAATGAGCAGTTCTTC | CASSRQGGGGAAENEQFF
TRBJ1-1 | TRBD1 | NA | TRBV19 | TGTGCCAGTAGTATAGTTAATCTCCAAGGGGGCATGGGACCTTTCTTT | CASSIVNLQGGMGPFF
TRBJ1-4 | NA | NA | TRBV5-1 | TGCGCCAGCAGCTGGACCGGGGCGGGCTCTAATGAAAAACTGTTTTTT | CASSWTGAGSNEKLFF
TRBJ2-4 | TRBD2 | NA | TRBV28 | TGTGCCAGCAATAGCGGGGGACGGGCCAAAAACATTCAGTACTTC | CASNSGGRAKNIQYF
TRBJ2-1 | NA | NA | TRBV14 | TGTGCCAGCAGCCAAGATAAGGGCGGGGGCCTCTACAATGAGCAGTTCTTC | CASSQDKGGGLYNEQFF
TRBJ1-1 | TRBD1 | NA | TRBV18 | TGTGCCAGCTCACCACAGGGGGCGGTAAACACTGAAGCTTTCTTT | CASSPQGAVNTEAFF
TRBJ1-5 | NA | NA | TRBV5-6 | TGTGCCAGCAGCTTGCGGACCGGGACCGGAGGGGAGCCCCAGCATTTT | CASSLRTGTGGEPQHF
TRBJ1-6 | TRBD1 | NA | TRBV4-3 | TGCGCCAGCAGCCCCTCCCGGGACAGGGGGACCTCGTCACCCCTCCACTTT | CASSPSRDRGTSSPLHF
TRBJ2-7 | NA | NA | TRBV9 | TGTGCCAGCAGCGTAGACCTGGGGACCTACGAGCAGTACTTC | CASSVDLGTYEQYF
TRBJ2-3 | NA | few | TRBV2 | TGTGCCAGCAGTGAAAGGGGACGGGCAGGGGGCACAGATACGCAGTATTTT | CASSERGRAGGTDTQYF
TRBJ1-5 | NA | NA | TRBV2 | TGTGCCAGCAGTGAATTTAAGGATCAGGTCGTGGGGAGCAATCAGCCCCAGCATTTT | CASSEFKDQVVGSNQPQHF
TRBJ1-3 | TRBD1 | NA | TRBV6-5 | TGTGCCAGCAGTTACCTACAGGGGATCTCTGGAAACACCATATATTTT | CASSYLQGISGNTIYF
TRBJ2-5 | NA | NA | TRBV6-5 | TGTGCCAGCAGAAAAACAGGGCAAGAGACCCAGTACTTC | CASRKTGQETQYF
TRBJ2-1 | TRBD2 | NA | TRBV19 | TGTGCCAGTAGTAAACCTGGCGGGAGTTTGAATGAGCAGTTCTTC | CASSKPGGSLNEQFF
TRBJ1-5 | NA | NA | TRBV25-1 | TGTGCCAGCAGTGAGCAGGGCGCTAATCAGCCCCAGCATTTT | CASSEQGANQPQHF
TRBJ2-3 | NA | NA | TRBV4-1 | TGCGCCAGCAGCCAAGAAAGGGGACTAGATACGCAGTATTTT | CASSQERGLDTQYF
TRBJ1-2 | TRBD1 | once | TRBV6-5 | TGTGCCAGCAGTTACTCCCGACTGCAGGGGGCGTCTGGCTACACCTTC | CASSYSRLQGASGYTF
TRBJ2-7 | NA | NA | TRBV1 | TGCACCAGCAGCCAACCGGACTATATAACTCCCTACGAGCAGTACTTC | CTSSQPDYITPYEQYF
TRBJ2-1 | NA | NA | TRBV5-6 | TGTGCCAGCAGCTTGATGGACACCCGCTCCTACAATGAGCAGTTCTTC | CASSLMDTRSYNEQFF
TRBJ1-4 | TRBD1 | NA | TRBV6-1 | TGTGCCAGCAGTGAACCGACAGGGTTAGGTGAAAAACTGTTTTTT | CASSEPTGLGEKLFF
TRBJ1-4 | TRBD1 | NA | TRBV30 | TGTGCCTGGAGTGTAAAAGGGACAGGGGGTGAAAAACTGTTTTTT | CAWSVKGTGGEKLFF
TRBJ1-4 | NA | once | TRBV19 | TGTGCCAGTCAAATAAATGAAAAACTGTTTTTT | CASQINEKLFF